These 27 T cell receptor beta chains originate from one sample sequenced in a study of CD8+ T cells in alopecia areata. Treatment in this sample: oral pan-JAK inhibitor, 5-10 mg twice daily. As the sequencing template, cDNA was produced by extracting RNA and reverse transcribing it. The repertoire was sequenced with immunoSEQ multiplex PCR; TCRdb's copy has only in-frame clones and lacks some. The table has under 200,000 clones, roughly 60% seen once. The input for sequencing was CD4+ T cells sorted from blood, taken at week 24, from a patient treated with tofacitinib. Receptor source: a human donor with alopecia areata.

The DNA of the CDR3 is TGTGCCAGCAGTGAAGCTAACCCCATGAATTCACCCCTCCACTTT. It is translated as CASSEANPMNSPLHF. This rearrangement joins TRBV2 to TRBJ1-6; D gene ambiguous. The CDR3 consists of 15 residues. V shed 0 bases and J shed 7 bases, with 10 bases lying between them. The germline gives CDR1 SNHLY, CDR2 FYNNEI.

A few counts support this clone. The gene calls are TRBV11-1 and TRBJ1-2; no clear D. Germline lookup yields CDR1 SGHAT and CDR2 FQDESV (reference sequence). The CDR3 is 14 amino acids. Trimming removed 2 bases at V and 6 bases at J, with 13 bases between. CDR3 loop: CASSLRQGMDGYTF. The CDR3 nucleotides read TGTGCCAGCAGCTTAAGGCAAGGAATGGATGGCTACACCTTC.

V usage is TRBV18 and J usage is TRBJ2-5; 9 nucleotides match TRBD1. The trim removed 0 bases at V and 4 bases at J, leaving 3 bases unmatched. The CDR3 contains 15 residues. The germline V gene encodes CDR1 KGHSH and CDR2 LQKENI. CDR3 loop: CASSPPNRGPETQYF. The CDR3 region has the DNA TGTGCCAGCTCACCACCGAACAGGGGGCCAGAGACCCAGTACTTC.

This clone was seen more than once but under ten times. V is TRBV7-9 and J is TRBJ1-1; possibly TRBD1 for D (5 bases). Germline V gene sequence: CDR1 SEHNR, CDR2 FQNEAQ (reference sequence). The CDR3 sequence is 15 residues long. V gave up 0 bases and J gave up 2 bases, with 10 bases separating them. The CDR3 is CASSLAWGSNTEAFF. CDR3 DNA: TGTGCCAGCAGCTTAGCTTGGGGGAGCAACACTGAAGCTTTCTTT.

This clone occurred once. The chain links TRBV9 to TRBJ2-5; D is undetermined. The V end was cut by 0 bases, the J end by 2 bases, with 11 bases between. The CDR3 is 15 residues long. CDR1 and CDR2 from the germline V gene are SGDLS and YYNGEE. The CDR3 region is CASSVEGRIQETQYF. Here the CDR3 DNA reads TGTGCCAGCAGCGTAGAGGGTAGGATACAAGAGACCCAGTACTTC.

This clone was counted a few times. The same CDR3 is also encoded by other DNA sequences in this sample. The genes are TRBV29-1 and TRBJ1-2; D is possibly TRBD1 (5 bases). V lost 3 bases, J lost 3 bases, and 5 bases lay in between. The CDR3 has 11 residues. Germline V gives CDR1 SQVTM, CDR2 ANQGSEA. The CDR3 region has the DNA TGCAGCGTTGACAGGGACTATGGCTACACCTTC. Translated, it gives CSVDRDYGYTF.

This chain uses TRBV30 with TRBJ2-5, with no clear D. CDR3 length equals 12 residues. Trimming shortened V by 0 bases and J by 3 bases, and 5 bases separated the two germline ends. CDR1 is GTSNPN, CDR2 SVGIG, per germline (reference sequence). The CDR3 region is CAWSVVKETQYF. DNA of the CDR3: TGTGCCTGGAGTGTCGTCAAAGAGACCCAGTACTTC.

The table lists this clone with a few counts. CDR3 sequence (DNA): TGCGCCAGCAGCCCAGCGGGGGCTAGCGGGGCGGAAGAGACCCAGTACTTC. Translation gives CASSPAGASGAEETQYF. The chain combines TRBV4-1 with TRBJ2-5; TRBD2 aligns across 9 bases. This CDR3 is built from 17 residues. Germline V gene data show CDR1 as MGHRA and CDR2 as YSYEKL. V shed 4 bases, J shed 3 bases, and the junction held 12 bases outside the gene matches.

The V call is TRBV13, the J call TRBJ2-5, with 7 bases aligning to TRBD1. The V and J ends lost 3 bases and 5 bases, in that order; junction bases with no gene match: 6. The CDR3 is 14 residues long. Germline V CDR1 and CDR2: PRHDT, FYEKMQ (reference sequence). The CDR3 is CASSLEQGWETQYF. The CDR3 nucleotides read TGTGCCAGCAGCTTGGAACAGGGGTGGGAGACCCAGTACTTC.

The chain couples TRBV6-5 to TRBJ1-1; 9 bases are shared with TRBD1. The CDR3 runs to 15 residues. The germline V gene encodes CDR1 MNHEY and CDR2 SVGAGI. J was trimmed by 4 bases and V by 0 bases; bases with no gene match: 3. CDR3 sequence: CASSYSGQGVTEAFF. CDR3 bases: TGTGCCAGCAGTTACTCGGGACAGGGTGTCACTGAAGCTTTCTTT.

The chain carries TRBV19 and TRBJ2-1; tentative D call: TRBD1 (6 bases). Trimming took off 3 bases at V and 5 bases at J, with 11 bases between the two ends. CDR1 is LNHDA and CDR2 is SQIVND in the germline V gene (reference sequence). This CDR3 is 14 amino acids long. CDR3 loop: CASSMGAGNNEQFF. CDR3 sequence (DNA): TGTGCCAGTAGTATGGGGGCAGGTAACAATGAGCAGTTCTTC. Looking up the rest from reference TRBV19 and TRBJ2-1 gives the full variable domain: DGGITQSPKYLFRKEGQNVTLSCEQNLNHDAMYWYRQDPGQGLRLIYYSQIVNDFQKGDIAEGYSVSREKKESFPLTVTSAQKNPTAFYLCASSMGAGNNEQFFGPGTRLTVL.

This clone has a handful of counts. This CDR3 is also generated by other DNA sequences in the sample. The chain recombines TRBV29-1 with TRBJ2-7, with a tentative D call TRBD2 (5 bases). Germline V gene sequence: CDR1 SQVTM, CDR2 ANQGSEA. V was shortened by 4 bases and J by 3 bases, with 7 bases between the two germline ends. This CDR3 region has 11 residues. In DNA, the CDR3 is TGCAGCGTTGCTGACTACTACGAGCAGTACTTC. It is translated as CSVADYYEQYF.

This sequence joins TRBV27 and TRBJ1-2; D is unresolved. Trimming took off 3 bases at V and 2 bases at J, with 16 bases between the two ends. Germline CDR1 MNHEY, CDR2 SMNVEV (reference sequence). The CDR3 is 16 amino acids. The CDR3 reads CASSFKAATKNYGYTF. In nucleotides, the CDR3 is TGTGCCAGCAGTTTTAAGGCAGCGACGAAAAACTATGGCTACACCTTC.

This chain uses TRBV2 with TRBJ1-5, with D hard to call. Trimming removed 3 bases at V and 7 bases at J, with 16 bases between. CDR1 is SNHLY, CDR2 FYNNEI, per germline. This CDR3 has 15 amino acids. This CDR3 is CASSDERIVRQPQHF. CDR3 DNA: TGTGCCAGCAGTGATGAGAGGATCGTTCGACAGCCCCAGCATTTT.

The J gene is TRBJ1-1, the V gene TRBV6-5; no reliable D call. Trimming took 5 bases from V and 4 from J, leaving 8 bases between them. From germline, CDR1 is MNHEY and CDR2 SVGAGI. The CDR3 covers 12 residues. The DNA of the CDR3 is TGTGCCAGCAGTATGAGGAGCACTGAAGCTTTCTTT. It translates to CASSMRSTEAFF.

As to this clone: At one boundary the junction diverges from the germline segment, which might be a read error. The V call is TRBV4-1, the J call TRBJ1-1; possibly TRBD1 for D (6 bases). CDR1 and CDR2 (germline): MGHRA, YSYEKL. CDR3 length: 15 amino acids. CDR3 in amino acids: CASRQGGGTNTEAFF. CDR3 nucleotides: TGCGCCAGCAGGCAAGGGGGGGGGACGAACACTGAAGCTTTCTTT.

The chain is built from TRBV29-1 and TRBJ2-3, with 7 bases aligning to TRBD1. The V segment lost 8 bases and the J segment 1 base; nucleotides outside the gene matches: 9. This CDR3 has 14 residues. The germline gives CDR1 SQVTM, CDR2 ANQGSEA. CDR3 protein: CSIGQVIGTDTQYF. CDR3 sequence (DNA): TGCAGCATAGGACAGGTGATAGGCACAGATACGCAGTATTTT.

The V gene is TRBV5-1, the J gene TRBJ2-7; 14 bases match TRBD2. The CDR3 spans 17 residues. The germline V gene has CDR1 SGHRS and CDR2 YFSETQ. V shed 4 bases, J shed 3 bases, and the junction held 9 bases outside the gene matches. The CDR3 sequence is CASSRGLAGAQNYEQYF. The CDR3 DNA follows: TGCGCCAGCAGCAGGGGACTAGCGGGGGCCCAAAACTACGAGCAGTACTTC.

This sequence joins TRBV29-1 and TRBJ2-3, with D perhaps assigned TRBD1 or TRBD2 (5 bases each). V was pared by 4 bases and J by 2 bases, with 10 bases between. This CDR3 has 13 amino acids. The germline V gene encodes CDR1 SQVTM and CDR2 ANQGSEA. In DNA form, the CDR3 reads TGCAGCGTTGGGGGGAGATACACAGATACGCAGTATTTT. Protein sequence: CSVGGRYTDTQYF.

The chain uses TRBV19 and TRBJ1-6; D gene unclear. CDR1 is LNHDA and CDR2 is SQIVND in the germline V gene (reference sequence). Between the trimmed V and J ends, which lost 4 bases and 8 bases, there was a span of 9 bases. CDR3 length: 13 amino acids. In DNA form, the CDR3 reads TGTGCCAGTAGTAATTATGGTGATTCACCCCTCCACTTT. Residues: CASSNYGDSPLHF.

The table lists this clone with a few counts. This sequence joins TRBV29-1 and TRBJ2-3; D is unclear. This CDR3 has 13 residues. Looked up from germline, CDR1 is SQVTM and CDR2 is ANQGSEA. Trimming removed 2 bases from V and 2 bases from J, with 8 bases in between. CDR3 bases: TGCAGCGTTGAAAGTACAACCACAGATACGCAGTATTTT. Translating it yields CSVESTTTDTQYF.

The rearrangement uses TRBV30 and TRBJ1-2, with D unresolved. Trimming took off 4 bases at V and 3 bases at J, with 9 bases between the two ends. Germline V lookup: CDR1 GTSNPN, CDR2 SVGIG (reference sequence). This CDR3 region has 12 residues. For the CDR3, the DNA is TGTGCCTGGAAGTTGGCCTACTATGGCTACACCTTC. Its translation: CAWKLAYYGYTF.

This chain links TRBV5-1 with TRBJ2-5; maybe TRBD1 (5 bases). Germline values: CDR1 SGHRS, CDR2 YFSETQ. Trimming left V 4 bases short and J 0 bases short, with 16 bases between. CDR3 length: 16 residues. The CDR3, as DNA: TGCGCCAGCAGCCCACGGCAGGGCACGTACCAAGAGACCCAGTACTTC. Its translation is CASSPRQGTYQETQYF. The full variable domain, in which reference TRBV5-1 and TRBJ2-5 provide the parts outside the CDR3, is KAGVTQTPRYLIKTRGQQVTLSCSPISGHRSVSWYQQTPGQGLQFLFEYFSETQRNKGNFPGRFSGRQFSNSRSEMNVSTLELGDSALYLCASSPRQGTYQETQYFGPGTRLLVL.

This CDR3 reads CASSIQGVNSPLHF. In DNA form, the CDR3 reads TGTGCCAGCAGCATACAGGGAGTTAATTCACCCCTCCACTTT. The chain links TRBV7-9 to TRBJ1-6, with D possibly TRBD1 on 6 matching bases. Germline values: CDR1 SEHNR, CDR2 FQNEAQ (reference sequence). V was cut by 5 bases and J by 6 bases, with 11 bases left in between. The CDR3 covers 14 residues.

This clone showed up just a few times. J is TRBJ1-4 and V is TRBV25-1; possible D gene TRBD1, 5 bases. Between the trimmed V and J ends, which lost 4 bases and 8 bases, there was a span of 17 bases. Per the germline V gene, CDR1 is MGHDK and CDR2 is SYGVNS. The CDR3 extends over 15 amino acids. The CDR3 spells CASSGSGDLGEKLFF. For the CDR3, the DNA is TGTGCCAGCAGTGGTTCGGGGGATCTGGGCGAAAAACTGTTTTTT.

The CDR3 nucleotides read TGTGCCAGCAGTTACCCTACACAGAGCACAGATACGCAGTATTTT. This encodes CASSYPTQSTDTQYF. The chain joins TRBV6-5 to TRBJ2-3; no clear D. The CDR3 runs to 15 residues. V gave up 2 bases and J gave up 0 bases, with 9 bases separating them. Per germline, CDR1 MNHEY and CDR2 SVGAGI.

The V and J genes are TRBV27 and TRBJ1-1; TRBD1 matches at 7 bases. Germline CDR1 and CDR2: MNHEY and SMNVEV (reference sequence). CDR3 size: 15 residues. V dropped 4 bases and J dropped 0; count of bases not matched to a gene: 5. The DNA for the CDR3 is TGTGCCAGCAGTTCGGGACAGACCATGAACACTGAAGCTTTCTTT. Translating it yields CASSSGQTMNTEAFF.